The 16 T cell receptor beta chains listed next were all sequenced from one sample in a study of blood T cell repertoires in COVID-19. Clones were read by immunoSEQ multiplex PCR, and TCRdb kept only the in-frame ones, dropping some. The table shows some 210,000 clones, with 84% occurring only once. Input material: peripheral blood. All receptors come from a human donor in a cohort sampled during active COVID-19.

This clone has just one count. The CDR3 sequence: CASSGLGGLRTDTQYF. CDR3 sequence (DNA): TGTGCCAGCAGTGGGTTGGGAGGTTTAAGGACAGATACGCAGTATTTT. V usage is TRBV6-1 and J usage is TRBJ2-3; TRBD2 might be the D (6 bases). CDR3 size: 16 residues. Trimming shortened V by 4 bases and J by 3 bases, and 17 bases separated the two germline ends. Germline values: CDR1 MNHNS, CDR2 SASEGT.

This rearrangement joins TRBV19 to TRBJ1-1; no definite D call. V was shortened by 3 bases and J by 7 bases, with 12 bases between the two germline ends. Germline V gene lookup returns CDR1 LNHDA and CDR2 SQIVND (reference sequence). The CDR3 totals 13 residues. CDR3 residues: CASSIPPYSEAFF. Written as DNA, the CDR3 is TGTGCCAGTAGTATCCCCCCCTACAGTGAAGCTTTCTTT.

The CDR3 bases are TGTGCCACTACCCCAACTAGCGCAAGCTCCTACAATGAGCAGTTCTTC. It encodes CATTPTSASSYNEQFF. V usage is TRBV19 and J usage is TRBJ2-1; TRBD2 matches at 7 bases. The J segment lost 0 bases and the V segment lost 10 bases, leaving 12 bases of the junction unmatched. Germline-derived CDR1 and CDR2 are LNHDA and SQIVND (reference sequence). This CDR3 has 16 residues. The full variable domain, completed using reference TRBV19 and TRBJ2-1, is DGGITQSPKYLFRKEGQNVTLSCEQNLNHDAMYWYRQDPGQGLRLIYYSQIVNDFQKGDIAEGYSVSREKKESFPLTVTSAQKNPTAFYLCATTPTSASSYNEQFFGPGTRLTVL.

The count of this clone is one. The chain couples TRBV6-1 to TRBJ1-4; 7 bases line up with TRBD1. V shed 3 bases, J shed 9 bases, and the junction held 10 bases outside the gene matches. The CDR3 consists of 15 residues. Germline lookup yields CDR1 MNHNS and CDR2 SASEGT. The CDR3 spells CASSEGRGDQKKLFF. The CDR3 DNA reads TGTGCCAGCAGTGAGGGCAGGGGGGATCAAAAAAAACTGTTTTTT.

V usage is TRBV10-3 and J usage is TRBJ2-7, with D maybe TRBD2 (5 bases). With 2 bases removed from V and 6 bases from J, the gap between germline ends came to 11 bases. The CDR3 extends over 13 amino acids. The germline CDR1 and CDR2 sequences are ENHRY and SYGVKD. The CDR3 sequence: CAISEIPAGEQYF. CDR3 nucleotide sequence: TGTGCCATCAGTGAGATACCCGCGGGCGAGCAGTACTTC.

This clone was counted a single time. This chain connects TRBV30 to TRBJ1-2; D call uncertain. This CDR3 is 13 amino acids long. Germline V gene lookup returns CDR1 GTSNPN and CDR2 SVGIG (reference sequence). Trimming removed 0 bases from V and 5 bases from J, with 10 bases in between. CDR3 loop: CAWSVQTEYGYTF. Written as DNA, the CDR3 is TGTGCCTGGAGTGTACAGACCGAGTATGGCTACACCTTC.

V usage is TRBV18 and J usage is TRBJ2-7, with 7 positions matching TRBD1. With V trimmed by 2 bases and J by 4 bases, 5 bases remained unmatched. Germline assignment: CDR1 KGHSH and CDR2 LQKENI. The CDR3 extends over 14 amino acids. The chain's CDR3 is CASSPTGTAYEQYF. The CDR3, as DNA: TGTGCCAGCTCACCAACAGGGACAGCTTACGAGCAGTACTTC.

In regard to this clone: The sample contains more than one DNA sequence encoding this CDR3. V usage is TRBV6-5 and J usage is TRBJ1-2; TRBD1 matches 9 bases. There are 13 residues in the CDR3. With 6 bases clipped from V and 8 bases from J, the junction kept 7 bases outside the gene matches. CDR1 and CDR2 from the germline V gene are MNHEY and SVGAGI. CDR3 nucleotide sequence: TGTGCCAGCAGACAACAGGGGGCGGGAGGCTACACCTTC. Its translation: CASRQQGAGGYTF.

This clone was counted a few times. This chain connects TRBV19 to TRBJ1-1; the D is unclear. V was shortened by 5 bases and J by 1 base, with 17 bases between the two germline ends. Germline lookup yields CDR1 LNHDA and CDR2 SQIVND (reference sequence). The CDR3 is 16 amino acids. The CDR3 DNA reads TGTGCCAGTAGTCCTGTCGTCCGCCGGTCGAACACTGAAGCTTTCTTT. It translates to CASSPVVRRSNTEAFF.

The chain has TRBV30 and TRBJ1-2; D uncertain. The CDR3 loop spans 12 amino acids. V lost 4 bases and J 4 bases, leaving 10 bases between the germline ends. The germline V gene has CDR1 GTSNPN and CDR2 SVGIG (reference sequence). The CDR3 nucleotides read TGTGCCTGGACCCCCGACACCTATGGCTACACCTTC. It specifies CAWTPDTYGYTF.

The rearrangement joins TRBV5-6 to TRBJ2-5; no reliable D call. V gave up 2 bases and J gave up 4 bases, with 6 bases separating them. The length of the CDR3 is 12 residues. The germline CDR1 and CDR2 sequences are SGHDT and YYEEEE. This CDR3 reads CASSFGLETQYF. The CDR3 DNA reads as TGTGCCAGCAGCTTCGGGTTAGAGACCCAGTACTTC.

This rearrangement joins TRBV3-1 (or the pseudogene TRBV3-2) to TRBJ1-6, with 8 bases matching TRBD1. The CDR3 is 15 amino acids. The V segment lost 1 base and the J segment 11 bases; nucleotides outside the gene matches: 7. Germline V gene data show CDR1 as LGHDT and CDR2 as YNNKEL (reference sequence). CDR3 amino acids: CASSQGSGGPTPLHF. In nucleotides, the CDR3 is TGTGCCAGCAGCCAAGGGTCAGGGGGCCCGACACCCCTCCACTTT.

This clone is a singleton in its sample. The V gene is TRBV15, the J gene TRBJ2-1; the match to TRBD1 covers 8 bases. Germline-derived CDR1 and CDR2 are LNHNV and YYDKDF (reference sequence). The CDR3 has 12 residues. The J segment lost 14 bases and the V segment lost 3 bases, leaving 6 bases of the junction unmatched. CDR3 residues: CATSRDREMKFF. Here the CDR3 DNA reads TGTGCCACCAGCAGGGACAGGGAAATGAAGTTCTTC.

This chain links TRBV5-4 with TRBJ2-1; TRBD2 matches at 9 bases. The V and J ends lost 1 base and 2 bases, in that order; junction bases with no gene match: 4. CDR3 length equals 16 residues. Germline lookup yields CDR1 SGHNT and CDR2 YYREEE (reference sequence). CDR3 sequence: CASSLTRGGAYNEQFF. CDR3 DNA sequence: TGTGCCAGCAGCTTGACGCGGGGGGGGGCCTACAATGAGCAGTTCTTC.

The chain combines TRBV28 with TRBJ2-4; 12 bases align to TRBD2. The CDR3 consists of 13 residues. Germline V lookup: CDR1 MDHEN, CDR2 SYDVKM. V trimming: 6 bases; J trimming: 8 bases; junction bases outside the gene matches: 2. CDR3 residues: CASRRLAGDIQYF. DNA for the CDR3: TGTGCCAGCAGAAGACTAGCGGGAGACATTCAGTACTTC.

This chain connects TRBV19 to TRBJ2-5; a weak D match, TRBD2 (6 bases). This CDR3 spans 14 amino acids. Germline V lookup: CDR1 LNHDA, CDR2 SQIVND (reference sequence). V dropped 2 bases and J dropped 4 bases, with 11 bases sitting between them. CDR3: CASSISGVSETQYF. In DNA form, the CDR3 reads TGTGCCAGTAGTATATCGGGGGTTTCAGAGACCCAGTACTTC.